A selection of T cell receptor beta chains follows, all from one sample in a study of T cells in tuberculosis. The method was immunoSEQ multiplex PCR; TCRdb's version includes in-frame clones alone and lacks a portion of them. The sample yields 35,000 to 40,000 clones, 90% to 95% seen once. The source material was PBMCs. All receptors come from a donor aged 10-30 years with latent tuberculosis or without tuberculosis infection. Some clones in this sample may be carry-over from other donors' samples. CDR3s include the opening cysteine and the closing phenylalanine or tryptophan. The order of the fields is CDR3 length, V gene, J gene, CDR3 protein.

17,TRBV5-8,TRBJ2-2,CASSRHVGTGNTGELFF
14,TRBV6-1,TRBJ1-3,CAGGGGAVGNTIYF
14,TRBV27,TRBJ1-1,CASSYGGLGTEAFF
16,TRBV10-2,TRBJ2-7,CASSEYRGRVGYEQYF
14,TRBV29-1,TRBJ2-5,CSVERQGAKETQYF
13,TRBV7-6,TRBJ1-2,CASSLDRVYGYTF
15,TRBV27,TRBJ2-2,CASSYSGTGIGELFF
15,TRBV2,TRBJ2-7,CASSEVGGSLYEQYF
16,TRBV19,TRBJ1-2,CASSPVRDRTLYGYTF
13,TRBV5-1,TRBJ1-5,CASSPGQNQPQHF
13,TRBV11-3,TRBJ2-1,CASSSGSLNEQFF
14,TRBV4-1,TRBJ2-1,CASSRVDREDEQFF
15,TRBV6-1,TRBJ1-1,CASSEYVGLNTEAFF
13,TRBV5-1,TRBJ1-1,CASSSYLNTEAFF
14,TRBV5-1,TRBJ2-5,CASSSTGGGETQYF
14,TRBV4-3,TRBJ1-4,CASSQDHPDEKLFF
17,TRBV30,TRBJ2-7,CAWSPYSERVLSYEQYF
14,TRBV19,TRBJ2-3,CASSTGMRPDTQYF
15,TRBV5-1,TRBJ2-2,CASSPRDIEGGELFF
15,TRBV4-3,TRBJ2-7,CASSQEGDREYEQYF
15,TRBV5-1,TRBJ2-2,CASSTGQGSTGELFF
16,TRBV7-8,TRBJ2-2,CASSFRQGRDTGELFF
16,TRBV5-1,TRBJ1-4,CASSPQAPATNEKLFF
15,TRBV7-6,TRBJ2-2,CASSLAASSTGELFF
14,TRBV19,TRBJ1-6,CASSTGGLSSPLHF
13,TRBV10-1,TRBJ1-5,CATAEGDDQPQHF
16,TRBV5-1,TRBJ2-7,CASSLAGTTSSYEQYF